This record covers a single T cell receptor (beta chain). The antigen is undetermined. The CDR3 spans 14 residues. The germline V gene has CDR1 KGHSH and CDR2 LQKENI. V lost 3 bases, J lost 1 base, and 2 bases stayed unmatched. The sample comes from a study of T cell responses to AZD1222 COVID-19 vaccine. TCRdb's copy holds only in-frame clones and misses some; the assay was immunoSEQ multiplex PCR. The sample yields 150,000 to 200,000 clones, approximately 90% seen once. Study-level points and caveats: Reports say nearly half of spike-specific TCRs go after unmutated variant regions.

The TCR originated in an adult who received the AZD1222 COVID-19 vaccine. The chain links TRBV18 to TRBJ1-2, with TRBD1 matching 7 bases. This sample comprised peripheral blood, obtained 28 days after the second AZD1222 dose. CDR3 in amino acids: CASSPGQDNYGYTF. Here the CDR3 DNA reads TGTGCCAGCTCACCCGGACAGGATAACTATGGCTACACCTTC.